A selection of T cell receptor beta chains follows, all from one sample in a study of CD8+ T cells in alopecia areata. Profiling relied on immunoSEQ multiplex PCR, and the TCRdb table lists in-frame clones only, not all of them. The data contain 150,000 to 200,000 clones, around 49% of them singletons. Sequencing was performed on CD8+ T cells sorted from blood, taken at week 52, from a patient treated with tofacitinib. These receptor sequences come from a human donor with alopecia areata. The CDR3 runs from the conserved cysteine through the conserved F or W. The D gene is left open where the match is weak. Clone size is given for some rows only: seen once, a few or many times, or a class if the clone is expanded.

d_call	v_call	j_call	clone_size	cdr3_aa	cdr3_nt
NA	TRBV30	TRBJ1-1	few	CAWSLVLEAFF	TGTGCCTGGAGCTTGGTCCTGGAAGCTTTCTTT
NA	TRBV5-5	TRBJ2-3	few	CASSRQGTDTQYF	TGTGCCAGCAGCCGACAGGGCACAGATACGCAGTATTTT
TRBD1	TRBV11-2	TRBJ2-7	NA	CASSSTGDEQYF	TGTGCCAGCAGCTCGACAGGGGACGAGCAGTACTTC
TRBD2	TRBV13	TRBJ2-1	few	CASSLAPGLEYNEQFF	TGTGCCAGCAGCTTAGCCCCGGGACTAGAATACAATGAGCAGTTCTTC
TRBD1	TRBV11-2	TRBJ1-1	NA	CASSLEVRGSILNTEAFF	TGTGCCAGCAGCTTAGAGGTCAGGGGGTCGATACTGAACACTGAAGCTTTCTTT
TRBD2	TRBV7-2	TRBJ2-7	few	CASSSRTSGGRYEQYF	TGTGCCAGCAGCTCCCGGACTAGCGGGGGTAGGTACGAGCAGTACTTC
NA	TRBV11-2	TRBJ2-7	NA	CASSLQGVEQYF	TGTGCCAGCAGCTTACAGGGTGTGGAGCAGTACTTC
NA	TRBV30	TRBJ2-1	NA	CAWSESNNEQFF	TGTGCCTGGAGTGAGTCTAACAATGAGCAGTTCTTC
NA	TRBV5-1	TRBJ1-4	few	CASSLAGHELFF	TGCGCCAGCAGCTTGGCCGGGCATGAACTGTTTTTT
NA	TRBV5-6	TRBJ2-2	NA	CASTFGAQELFF	TGTGCCAGCACCTTCGGTGCCCAGGAGCTGTTTTTT
NA	TRBV5-6	TRBJ1-5	few	CASSLGTGHQPQHF	TGTGCCAGCAGCTTGGGAACAGGGCATCAGCCCCAGCATTTT
TRBD1	TRBV9	TRBJ2-3	once	CASRQGDRADTQYF	TGTGCCAGCAGACAGGGGGATAGAGCAGATACGCAGTATTTT
TRBD1	TRBV29-1	TRBJ2-2	NA	CSVNMDRGLSNTGELFF	TGCAGCGTTAATATGGACAGGGGATTGAGTAACACCGGGGAGCTGTTTTTT
NA	TRBV7-9	TRBJ1-2	NA	CASSLPGQPGSGYTF	TGTGCCAGCAGCCTACCGGGACAACCAGGAAGTGGCTACACCTTC
TRBD1	TRBV7-9	TRBJ1-4	few	CASSLWLTGASSEKLFF	TGTGCCAGCAGCTTATGGTTGACAGGGGCATCGAGTGAAAAACTGTTTTTT
NA	TRBV27	TRBJ1-1	NA	CASSLSRFMNTEAFF	TGTGCCAGCAGTTTATCCCGTTTTATGAACACTGAAGCTTTCTTT
NA	TRBV6-9	TRBJ2-3	NA	CAPHGTLGNDTQYF	TGTGCCCCACACGGGACGCTGGGAAATGATACGCAGTATTTT
TRBD1	TRBV5-1	TRBJ2-5	NA	CASSYGQGEETQYF	TGCGCCAGCAGCTACGGACAGGGGGAAGAGACCCAGTACTTC
NA	TRBV29-1	TRBJ2-1	NA	CSVVTVSYNEQFF	TGCAGCGTTGTCACGGTCTCCTACAATGAGCAGTTCTTC
NA	TRBV30	TRBJ2-7	NA	CAWNEDGTYEQYF	TGTGCCTGGAACGAAGACGGGACCTACGAGCAGTACTTC
NA	TRBV2	TRBJ1-1	few	CASTGSPEAFF	TGTGCCAGCACGGGGTCGCCTGAAGCTTTCTTT
NA	TRBV7-2	TRBJ2-3	few	CASSLEGTSTDTQYF	TGTGCCAGCAGCTTAGAGGGGACTAGCACAGATACGCAGTATTTT
NA	TRBV5-1	TRBJ2-5	NA	CASSFGWTEKETQYF	TGCGCCAGCAGCTTCGGTTGGACAGAAAAAGAGACCCAGTACTTC
NA	TRBV30	TRBJ1-2	NA	CAWFYWDYGYTF	TGTGCCTGGTTTTACTGGGACTATGGCTACACCTTC
TRBD1	TRBV9	TRBJ1-6	few	CASSVATGSGSPLHF	TGTGCCAGCAGCGTAGCGACAGGGAGTGGTTCACCCCTCCACTTT
TRBD1	TRBV7-9	TRBJ2-7	few	CASSPGQGEQYF	TGTGCCAGCAGCCCTGGACAGGGCGAGCAGTACTTC
NA	TRBV10-3	TRBJ2-5	NA	CAISGGQETQYF	TGTGCCATCAGTGGTGGGCAAGAGACCCAGTACTTC
NA	TRBV7-9	TRBJ2-3	NA	CASSFEVATDTQYF	TGTGCCAGCAGCTTTGAGGTCGCGACAGATACGCAGTATTTT
NA	TRBV6-5	TRBJ1-2	NA	CASSYSGGWGYTF	TGTGCCAGCAGTTACTCCGGGGGCTGGGGCTACACCTTC
NA	TRBV6-5	TRBJ2-7	NA	CASSYGGGTVPFF	TGTGCCAGCAGTTACGGGGGAGGGACAGTCCCCTTCTTC
NA	TRBV6-5	TRBJ1-1	NA	CASRRTDLNTEAFF	TGTGCCAGCAGACGGACAGACCTTAACACTGAAGCTTTCTTT
TRBD1	TRBV6-5	TRBJ1-6	once	CASRSDRVWSPLHF	TGTGCCAGCAGATCGGACAGGGTTTGGTCACCCCTCCACTTT
TRBD1	TRBV7-9	TRBJ1-4	few	CASSSGTGHEKLFF	TGTGCCAGCAGCTCCGGGACAGGGCATGAAAAACTGTTTTTT
NA	TRBV5-5	TRBJ2-3	few	CASRVGHTSGDTQYF	TGTGCCAGCAGGGTCGGACATACCTCAGGAGATACGCAGTATTTT
TRBD1	TRBV25-1	TRBJ2-7	NA	CASNLGGDEQYF	TGTGCCAGCAACCTAGGGGGCGACGAGCAGTACTTC
NA	TRBV7-9	TRBJ2-4	NA	CASSLAENIQYF	TGTGCCAGCAGCTTAGCGGAAAACATTCAGTACTTC
NA	TRBV2	TRBJ1-1	NA	CASSEALRVAEAFF	TGTGCCAGCAGTGAAGCGCTTCGGGTGGCTGAAGCTTTCTTT
TRBD1	TRBV4-3	TRBJ2-1	few	CASSQKLRDRGNEQFF	TGCGCCAGCAGCCAAAAACTCCGGGACAGGGGTAATGAGCAGTTCTTC
TRBD1	TRBV10-3	TRBJ1-4	NA	CAITTVGTANEKLFF	TGTGCCATCACCACAGTTGGGACAGCTAATGAAAAACTGTTTTTT
TRBD1	TRBV27	TRBJ2-2	NA	CASKQQGSTGELFF	TGTGCCAGCAAGCAACAGGGGAGCACCGGGGAGCTGTTTTTT